Presented here are 13 T cell receptor beta chains from one specimen sequenced in a study of blood T cells in healthy people across ages. For the second PCR, which ran for about 6 to 11 cycles, a sample-barcoded 5' primer and a J-beta primer mix were used. TCRdb processed the 5' RACE reads anew with MiXCR; each CDR3 protein has one entry. The sample has 1.5 million or so distinct CDR3 sequences, about 42% seen once. Material: blood. All receptors come from a woman in her late teens or twenties in good health.

This clonotype was seen only a few times. The chain has TRBV20-1 and TRBJ2-4; D is undetermined. Germline lookup yields CDR1 DFQATT and CDR2 SNEGSKA (reference sequence). CDR3 length: 14 amino acids. V lost 6 bases, J lost 0 bases, and 12 bases lay in between. The CDR3 nucleotides read TGCAGTGCCCCAGAGGTTCTAGCCAAAAACATTCAGTACTTC. This sequence encodes CSAPEVLAKNIQYF.

The sample holds a few counts of this clonotype. The rearrangement uses TRBV29-1 and TRBJ2-1, with 8 bases fitting TRBD1. Germline V lookup: CDR1 SQVTM, CDR2 ANQGSEA. Unmatched junction bases numbered 13, after V lost 8 bases and J lost 4 bases. The CDR3 sequence is 15 residues long. The chain's CDR3 is CSYWGEQGAYNEQFF. In DNA, the CDR3 is TGCAGCTATTGGGGGGAGCAGGGGGCATACAATGAGCAGTTCTTC.

The rearrangement links TRBV3-1 to TRBJ2-1; maybe TRBD1 (6 bases). CDR1 LGHDT and CDR2 YNNKEL come from the germline V gene (reference sequence). The V and J ends lost 0 bases and 1 base respectively, with 7 bases between them. The CDR3 covers 15 residues. CDR3 coding DNA: TGTGCCAGCAGCCAAGAAACAGGGTCCTACAATGAGCAGTTCTTC. Translated, it gives CASSQETGSYNEQFF.

This clonotype was counted a few times. An end of the junction does not agree with germline; a read error may underlie this. The V gene is TRBV27, the J gene TRBJ2-5; 9 nucleotides line up with TRBD2. The germline V gene encodes CDR1 MNHEY and CDR2 SMNVEV (reference sequence). CDR3 length: 14 residues. CDR3 loop: CASNLAGVGNEQYF. CDR3 nucleotide sequence: TGTGCCAGCAATTTAGCGGGAGTCGGCAATGAGCAGTACTTC.

This chain joins TRBV7-3 and TRBJ2-3, with D maybe TRBD2 (6 bases). Germline V gene lookup returns CDR1 SGHTA and CDR2 FQGTGA. Trimming cost V 1 base and J 2 bases, with 13 bases left between them. CDR3 length: 16 amino acids. The CDR3: CASSLSAGSYTDTQYF. The CDR3 DNA sequence: TGTGCCAGCAGCTTAAGCGCGGGGAGCTACACAGATACGCAGTATTTT. Full variable domain (rest looked up from reference TRBV7-3 and TRBJ2-3): GAGVSQTPSNKVTEKGKYVELRCDPISGHTALYWYRQSLGQGPEFLIYFQGTGAADDSGLPNDRFFAVRPEGSVSTLKIQRTERGDSAVYLCASSLSAGSYTDTQYFGPGTRLTVL.

The J gene is TRBJ1-2, the V gene TRBV6-6; D not resolved. This CDR3 has 15 residues. Trimming removed 6 bases at V and 3 bases at J, with 17 bases between. Germline CDR1 reads MNHNY; CDR2 reads SVGAGI (reference sequence). The DNA for the CDR3 is TGTGCCAGCAGCTACGGAACCGGTGGTGACTATGGCTACACCTTC. Translating it yields CASSYGTGGDYGYTF.

There are a few counts of this clonotype. The J gene is TRBJ2-1, the V gene TRBV6-2 or TRBV6-3, with TRBD2 identical over 9 bases. The ends lost 5 bases at V and 7 bases at J; junction bases unmatched: 6. The CDR3 sequence is 14 residues long. The germline CDR1 and CDR2 sequences are MNHEY and SVGEGT. CDR3 nucleotide sequence: TGTGCCAGCAGTATTAGCGGGAGACGGAATGAGCAGTTCTTC. Translating gives CASSISGRRNEQFF.

This clonotype has a handful of counts. The chain recombines TRBV28 with TRBJ2-7; possible D gene TRBD1, 6 bases. Per the germline V gene, CDR1 is MDHEN and CDR2 is SYDVKM. V lost 3 bases to trimming and J lost 4 bases, with 16 bases between them. The CDR3 is 15 residues long. The CDR3 region is CASSFKGLQGYEQYF. The CDR3 region has the DNA TGTGCCAGCAGTTTTAAGGGGCTACAGGGTTACGAGCAGTACTTC.

This clonotype was counted a few times. The gene calls are TRBV4-3 and TRBJ2-7; D uncertain. Germline CDR1 reads LGHNA; CDR2 reads YSLEER. The V gene lost 0 bases and the J gene lost 0 bases, with 9 bases spanning the gap. This CDR3 contains 15 residues. CDR3 loop: CASSQEVAYSYEQYF. The CDR3 DNA reads TGCGCCAGCAGCCAAGAGGTCGCATACTCCTACGAGCAGTACTTC.

V gene TRBV29-1 combines with J gene TRBJ2-5; no firm D call. This CDR3 has 11 amino acids. V dropped 3 bases and J dropped 11 bases, with 13 bases sitting between them. Looked up from germline, CDR1 is SQVTM and CDR2 is ANQGSEA. CDR3 coding DNA: TGCAGCGTTGATGGGTACAATGAGCAGTACTTC. It specifies CSVDGYNEQYF.

The V call is TRBV20-1, the J call TRBJ1-2; D possibly corresponds to TRBD1 (6 bases). The germline gives CDR1 DFQATT, CDR2 SNEGSKA (reference sequence). V lost 0 bases and J lost 8, with 13 bases in between. CDR3 length: 13 amino acids. The CDR3 spells CSAREQQGEGYTF. In DNA form, the CDR3 reads TGCAGTGCTAGAGAACAACAGGGCGAAGGCTACACCTTC.

The chain uses TRBV4-1 and TRBJ2-1, with 11 bases lining up with TRBD2. CDR3 length: 17 amino acids. V dropped 1 base and J dropped 13; count of bases not matched to a gene: 15. Germline lookup yields CDR1 MGHRA and CDR2 YSYEKL. The CDR3: CASSQVTGTSGKETQFF. As DNA, the CDR3 is TGCGCCAGCAGCCAAGTTACCGGGACTAGCGGTAAAGAGACCCAGTTCTTC.

This clonotype was observed a handful of times. The rearrangement links TRBV12-3 or TRBV12-4 to TRBJ1-2; D remains unclear. V was pared by 3 bases and J by 3 bases, with 11 bases between. The CDR3 runs to 14 residues. The DNA for the CDR3 is TGTGCCAGCAGTTTGAAGAGACTGCACTATGGCTACACCTTC. As protein: CASSLKRLHYGYTF.